The 28 T cell receptor beta chains in this list originate from one sample, sequenced in a study of cytomegalovirus exposure and HLA in healthy donors. It was with 60 Vbeta and 13 Jbeta primers that the PCR ran. Only in-frame clones appear in the TCRdb table, and some are missing; sequencing was by immunoSEQ multiplex PCR. The profile shows about 190,000 clones, roughly 80% of them singletons. The sample comprised PBMCs. These receptors all stem from a woman aged 25 to 39 in good health and CMV-seropositive.

The rearrangement links TRBV5-1 to TRBJ2-4, with 10 bases lining up with TRBD2. CDR1 SGHRS and CDR2 YFSETQ come from the germline V gene. Trimming took 1 base from V and 4 from J; bases not matched to a gene: 5. The CDR3 contains 16 residues. DNA of the CDR3: TGCGCCAGCAGCTTGCTAGCGGGAGCTGGTAAAAACATTCAGTACTTC. It specifies CASSLLAGAGKNIQYF. Full variable domain (outside the CDR3, taken from reference TRBV5-1 and TRBJ2-4): KAGVTQTPRYLIKTRGQQVTLSCSPISGHRSVSWYQQTPGQGLQFLFEYFSETQRNKGNFPGRFSGRQFSNSRSEMNVSTLELGDSALYLCASSLLAGAGKNIQYFGAGTRLSVL.

The chain carries TRBV25-1 and TRBJ2-7; 8 nucleotides align to TRBD1. V trimming: 4 bases; J trimming: 2 bases; junction bases outside the gene matches: 4. In germline, CDR1 is MGHDK, CDR2 SYGVNS. This CDR3 has 14 residues. The CDR3 nucleotides are TGTGCCAGCAGTGGGGACAGGTGGGCCTACGAGCAGTACTTC. It encodes CASSGDRWAYEQYF.

The chain joins TRBV9 to TRBJ2-3; 8 nucleotides agree with TRBD2. Germline V gene data show CDR1 as SGDLS and CDR2 as YYNGEE. The length of the CDR3 is 15 residues. The trim removed 0 bases at V and 2 bases at J, leaving 2 bases unmatched. CDR3 coding DNA: TGTGCCAGCAGCGTAGCCGGGAGGGCCACAGATACGCAGTATTTT. Its protein product is CASSVAGRATDTQYF.

This clone has a single count. The CDR3 DNA is TGTGCCAGCAGTGAAGCCGCCGGGACAGGGGAAGAGACCCAGTACTTC. Residues: CASSEAAGTGEETQYF. V usage is TRBV6-1 and J usage is TRBJ2-5, with 10 bases identical to TRBD1. The CDR3 contains 16 residues. CDR1 MNHNS and CDR2 SASEGT come from the germline V gene. V lost 0 bases to trimming and J lost 3 bases; unmatched junction nucleotides: 4.

This clone appeared a single time. The chain couples TRBV5-4 to TRBJ2-7, with D unresolved. V was cut by 0 bases and J by 6 bases, with 7 bases left in between. In germline, CDR1 is SGHNT, CDR2 YYREEE (reference sequence). The CDR3 has 12 amino acids. The CDR3 sequence is CASSLVGSEQYF. DNA of the CDR3: TGTGCCAGCAGCTTGGTGGGCTCCGAGCAGTACTTC.

The chain links TRBV6-5 to TRBJ2-5, with D perhaps TRBD1 (6 bases). TRBJ2-7 matches the DNA end more closely, so the J call is doubtful. This CDR3 region has 14 residues. The V gene's germline CDR1 is MNHEY and CDR2 SVGAGI. The CDR3 DNA follows: TGTGCCAGCAACCAAGGGGACAACTCCTACGAGCAGTACTTC. It specifies CASNQGDNSYEQYF.

The V gene is TRBV29-1, the J gene TRBJ2-5; weak D call: TRBD2 (6 bases). The DNA end favors TRBJ2-7, so the J call may be wrong. The CDR3 covers 12 residues. CDR1 and CDR2 (germline): SQVTM, ANQGSEA. CDR3 nucleotides: TGCAGCGTTGGTGGCGGGGCCTACGAGCAGTACTTC. Its protein product is CSVGGGAYEQYF.

The table lists this clone with a count of one. The chain links TRBV6-5 to TRBJ1-2, with D hard to call. Germline V gene sequence: CDR1 MNHEY, CDR2 SVGAGI. V was cut by 7 bases and J by 0 bases, with 9 bases left in between. The CDR3 runs to 13 residues. CDR3 in DNA: TGTGCCAGCACCCTCGTTGCTAACTATGGCTACACCTTC. Its protein is CASTLVANYGYTF.

This clone was observed a single time. The chain has TRBV5-4 and TRBJ2-3, with 8 bases identical to TRBD2. Trimming removed 3 bases from V and 4 bases from J; junction bases left unmatched: 10. CDR1 is SGHNT and CDR2 is YYREEE in the germline V gene (reference sequence). The CDR3 runs to 16 residues. The CDR3 coding sequence is TGTGCCAGCAGCTCACGGAGCGGGAGCCCCCCAGATACGCAGTATTTT. Translation gives CASSSRSGSPPDTQYF.

Turning to this clone: The sample carries other DNA sequences with the same CDR3. The CDR3 bases are TGTGCCAGCAGTTCGGGACTAGCGCGCTACGAGCAGTACTTC. Amino acids: CASSSGLARYEQYF. This rearrangement joins TRBV27 to TRBJ2-7; 10 bases agree with TRBD2. The CDR3 contains 14 residues. The ends lost 4 bases at V and 3 bases at J; junction bases unmatched: 3. Germline CDR1 is MNHEY and CDR2 is SMNVEV (reference sequence).

This chain links TRBV7-9 with TRBJ2-5, with D perhaps TRBD2 (6 bases). Germline V gene lookup returns CDR1 SEHNR and CDR2 FQNEAQ (reference sequence). The CDR3 runs to 14 residues. V was clipped by 0 bases and J by 7 bases, with 12 bases between them. For the CDR3, the DNA is TGTGCCAGCAGCTTAGCGATGGGAGCGGGGACCCAGTACTTC. It yields the protein CASSLAMGAGTQYF.

The chain links TRBV20-1 to TRBJ2-7, with D possibly matching TRBD2 (5 bases). The CDR3 has 11 residues. Trimming took 2 bases from V and 6 from J, leaving 8 bases between them. Germline V gives CDR1 DFQATT, CDR2 SNEGSKA (reference sequence). The CDR3 DNA sequence: TGCAGTGCTAGAATAGGGAGCGAGCAGTACTTC. This codes for CSARIGSEQYF.

The V and J genes are TRBV19 and TRBJ2-7; no reliable D call. Trimming removed 7 bases from V and 3 bases from J, with 13 bases in between. CDR1 and CDR2 (germline): LNHDA, SQIVND (reference sequence). The CDR3 runs to 13 residues. CDR3 nucleotides: TGTGCCAGTAAGGCTGGCGGCCTCTACGAGCAGTACTTC. Its translation is CASKAGGLYEQYF.

The rearrangement joins TRBV5-1 to TRBJ2-1; TRBD2 aligns across 8 bases. Per the germline V gene, CDR1 is SGHRS and CDR2 is YFSETQ. V shed 0 bases and J 8 bases; nucleotides not matched to a gene: 7. The CDR3 spans 15 residues. CDR3 loop: CASSLVREGQDEQFF. For the CDR3, the DNA is TGCGCCAGCAGCTTGGTCCGGGAGGGCCAGGATGAGCAGTTCTTC.

This clone was found a few times. The chain recombines TRBV7-9 with TRBJ1-1, with D tentatively TRBD1 (6 bases). Germline lookup yields CDR1 SEHNR and CDR2 FQNEAQ (reference sequence). There are 14 residues in the CDR3. Trimming cost V 1 base and J 4 bases, with 10 bases left between them. The CDR3 DNA reads TGTGCCAGCAGCTTAGAGGGCAGGGGCACTGAAGCTTTCTTT. The encoded protein is CASSLEGRGTEAFF.

This chain joins TRBV5-1 and TRBJ1-4; D not certain. CDR1 is SGHRS and CDR2 is YFSETQ in the germline V gene. V lost 0 bases to trimming and J lost 0 bases, with 12 bases between them. This CDR3 spans 17 amino acids. The CDR3 region has the DNA TGCGCCAGCAGCTTGGGGGTACAGCTCGCAACTAATGAAAAACTGTTTTTT. Translating gives CASSLGVQLATNEKLFF.

Here the CDR3 DNA reads TGCGCCAGCGCCAGCGGGAGAAAGACAGATACGCAGTATTTT. It is translated as CASASGRKTDTQYF. The chain joins TRBV10-1 to TRBJ2-3; TRBD2 agrees at 8 bases. V lost 8 bases and J lost 3; bases outside the gene matches: 7. The CDR3 totals 14 residues. The germline gives CDR1 WNHNN, CDR2 SYGVQD (reference sequence).

The V and J genes are TRBV5-1 and TRBJ2-1, with a weak D call TRBD2 (5 bases). Per the germline V gene, CDR1 is SGHRS and CDR2 is YFSETQ. Trimming took off 4 bases at V and 6 bases at J, with 14 bases between the two ends. This CDR3 is built from 14 residues. The CDR3 spells CASSPPRASNEQFF. CDR3 in DNA: TGCGCCAGCAGCCCCCCGAGGGCATCCAATGAGCAGTTCTTC.

This clone was observed a few times. The V and J genes are TRBV25-1 and TRBJ2-2; D is possibly TRBD1 (5 bases). Per germline, CDR1 MGHDK and CDR2 SYGVNS. This CDR3 comprises 14 residues. The CDR3 DNA reads TGTGCTCCTGAAAAAGGGGCGAACACCGGGGAGCTGTTTTTT. Translated, it gives CAPEKGANTGELFF. Together with reference TRBV25-1 and TRBJ2-2, the CDR3 gives the full variable domain: EADIYQTPRYLVIGTGKKITLECSQTMGHDKMYWYQQDPGMELHLIHYSYGVNSTEKGDLSSESTVSRIRTEHFPLTLESARPSHTSQYLCAPEKGANTGELFFGEGSRLTVL.

V is TRBV19 and J is TRBJ1-1; 7 bases agree with TRBD1. Germline CDR1 is LNHDA and CDR2 is SQIVND (reference sequence). The J segment lost 6 bases and the V segment lost 7 bases, leaving 2 bases of the junction unmatched. This CDR3 spans 11 amino acids. The CDR3 coding sequence is TGTGCCAGTAAAACAGGGGCTGAAGCTTTCTTT. It is translated as CASKTGAEAFF. The full variable domain, its missing parts supplied by reference TRBV19 and TRBJ1-1, is DGGITQSPKYLFRKEGQNVTLSCEQNLNHDAMYWYRQDPGQGLRLIYYSQIVNDFQKGDIAEGYSVSREKKESFPLTVTSAQKNPTAFYLCASKTGAEAFFGQGTRLTVV.

The rearrangement joins TRBV13 to TRBJ2-1, with TRBD2 matching 13 bases. Germline CDR1 PRHDT, CDR2 FYEKMQ (reference sequence). This CDR3 is built from 15 residues. V was clipped by 4 bases and J by 6 bases; unmatched bases: 3. The CDR3 protein is CASSWTSGRGNEQFF. The CDR3 DNA is TGTGCCAGCAGCTGGACTAGCGGGAGAGGCAATGAGCAGTTCTTC.

The chain couples TRBV6-1 to TRBJ2-5; 7 nucleotides match TRBD2. The DNA end favors TRBJ2-7, so the J call may be wrong. Germline CDR1 MNHNS, CDR2 SASEGT. The CDR3 spans 14 residues. In nucleotides, the CDR3 is TGTGCCAGCAGTGAATCGGGACTAATCTACGAGCAGTACTTC. Its translation: CASSESGLIYEQYF.

In the case of this clone: Within the sample, other DNA sequences also encode this same CDR3. This sequence joins TRBV29-1 and TRBJ1-2, with 8 bases lining up with TRBD1. This CDR3 is built from 11 residues. Germline V gene data show CDR1 as SQVTM and CDR2 as ANQGSEA. The V segment lost 7 bases and the J segment 6 bases; nucleotides outside the gene matches: 4. DNA for the CDR3: TGCAGCGGACAGGGGCGGGATGGCTACACCTTC. Translation: CSGQGRDGYTF. The whole variable domain, remainder taken from reference TRBV29-1 and TRBJ1-2, is SAVISQKPSRDICQRGTSLTIQCQVDSQVTMMFWYRQQPGQSLTLIATANQGSEATYESGFVIDKFPISRPNLTFSTLTVSNMSPEDSSIYLCSGQGRDGYTFGSGTRLTVV.

The V call is TRBV28, the J call TRBJ1-2; TRBD1 might be the D (6 bases). Per the germline V gene, CDR1 is MDHEN and CDR2 is SYDVKM. V shed 5 bases and J shed 2 bases, with 15 bases lying between them. The CDR3 totals 15 residues. The CDR3 bases are TGTGCCAGCAGTCCCATCCGGACAGCGAACTATGGCTACACCTTC. Translated, it gives CASSPIRTANYGYTF.

This clone has a handful of counts. The rearrangement links TRBV9 to TRBJ1-1; D gene unclear. The CDR3 runs 11 residues. V lost 4 bases and J 3 bases, leaving 4 bases between the germline ends. From germline, CDR1 is SGDLS and CDR2 YYNGEE. The CDR3 is CASSSYTEAFF. In DNA, the CDR3 is TGTGCCAGCAGCTCCTACACTGAAGCTTTCTTT.

The chain is built from TRBV28 and TRBJ1-2; D uncertain. CDR3 length: 15 amino acids. CDR1 and CDR2 from the germline V gene are MDHEN and SYDVKM. The V end lost 4 bases, the J end lost 8 bases, and 20 bases lay between the germline ends. The CDR3: CASSSALVVTYGYTF. CDR3 nucleotide sequence: TGTGCCAGCAGTTCCGCCCTCGTTGTCACATACGGCTACACCTTC.

This clone was counted only a few times. CDR3 nucleotide sequence: TGTGCCAGCAGCCTTGGCGGACAGGGGGCGTTAGAGCAGTACTTC. Its protein product is CASSLGGQGALEQYF. The chain carries TRBV5-4 and TRBJ2-7; 11 positions match TRBD1. The J segment lost 7 bases and the V segment lost 4 bases, leaving 10 bases of the junction unmatched. Germline loops: CDR1 SGHNT, CDR2 YYREEE (reference sequence). The CDR3 contains 15 residues.

The chain couples TRBV4-1 to TRBJ1-1; a weak D match, TRBD1 (6 bases). Germline CDR1 and CDR2: MGHRA and YSYEKL. CDR3 length equals 16 residues. V gave up 0 bases and J gave up 3 bases, with 14 bases separating them. DNA for the CDR3: TGCGCCAGCAGCCAAGACCTGGGGGCGAAGGACACTGAAGCTTTCTTT. It codes for CASSQDLGAKDTEAFF.